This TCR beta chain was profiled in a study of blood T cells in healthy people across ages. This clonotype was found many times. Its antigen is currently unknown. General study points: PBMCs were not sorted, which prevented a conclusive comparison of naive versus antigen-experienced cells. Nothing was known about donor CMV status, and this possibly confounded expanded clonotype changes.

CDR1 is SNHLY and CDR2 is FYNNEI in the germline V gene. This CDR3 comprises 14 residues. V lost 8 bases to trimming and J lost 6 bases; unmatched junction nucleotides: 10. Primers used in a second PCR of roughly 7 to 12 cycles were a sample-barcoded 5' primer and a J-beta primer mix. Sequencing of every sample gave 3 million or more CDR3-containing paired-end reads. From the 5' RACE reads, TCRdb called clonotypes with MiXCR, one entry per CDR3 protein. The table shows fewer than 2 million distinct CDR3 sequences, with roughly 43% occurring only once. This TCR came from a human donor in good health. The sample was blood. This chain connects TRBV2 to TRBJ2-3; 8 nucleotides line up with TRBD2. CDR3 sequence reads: CASGQETSEDTQYF. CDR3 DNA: TGTGCCAGCGGTCAGGAGACTAGCGAGGATACGCAGTATTTT. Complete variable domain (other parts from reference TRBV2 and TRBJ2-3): EPEVTQTPSHQVTQMGQEVILRCVPISNHLYFYWYRQILGQKVEFLVSFYNNEISEKSEIFDDQFSVERPDGSNFTLKIRSTKLEDSAMYFCASGQETSEDTQYFGPGTRLTVL.